Following are 31 T cell receptor beta chains from one sample sequenced in a study of cytomegalovirus exposure and HLA in healthy donors. The PCR was carried out with 60 Vbeta primers and 13 Jbeta primers. Data came from immunoSEQ multiplex PCR; TCRdb stores just in-frame clones and leaves some out. Of roughly 250,000 clones listed, roughly 80% were seen once; the top ten hold roughly 0.31%. The sample taken for sequencing was PBMCs. The receptor source for this set is a girl aged 2-15 years in good health and CMV-seronegative.

The chain uses TRBV18 and TRBJ1-6, with D uncertain. This CDR3 spans 15 amino acids. Trimming took 1 base from V and 7 from J, leaving 11 bases between them. CDR1 is KGHSH, CDR2 LQKENI, per germline. Here the CDR3 reads CASSPLPGRNSPLHF. The CDR3 DNA sequence: TGTGCCAGCTCACCACTCCCGGGGAGGAATTCACCCCTCCACTTT.

The rearrangement joins TRBV20-1 to TRBJ2-7; the D gene is possibly TRBD2 (5 bases). Trimming took 6 bases from V and 4 from J, leaving 10 bases between them. The germline gives CDR1 DFQATT, CDR2 SNEGSKA (reference sequence). This CDR3 has 11 residues. The CDR3 loop is CSAATGYEQYF. CDR3 bases: TGCAGTGCAGCAACGGGGTACGAGCAGTACTTC.

The V gene is TRBV28, the J gene TRBJ1-6; D is possibly TRBD1 (5 bases). There are 16 residues in the CDR3. Germline V gives CDR1 MDHEN, CDR2 SYDVKM. Trimming removed 5 bases from V and 7 bases from J, with 18 bases in between. The CDR3 sequence: CASSPYQAGPNSPLHF. The CDR3 DNA reads TGTGCCAGCAGTCCATACCAGGCAGGGCCGAATTCACCCCTCCACTTT.

This chain joins TRBV30 and TRBJ2-5; TRBD1 matches 7 bases. The V and J ends lost 0 bases and 1 base, in that order; junction bases with no gene match: 2. Germline V CDR1 and CDR2: GTSNPN, SVGIG (reference sequence). The CDR3 sequence is 14 residues long. CDR3 coding DNA: TGTGCCTGGAGTGTTTGGGACAGCCAAGAGACCCAGTACTTC. Translated: CAWSVWDSQETQYF.

J is TRBJ1-1 and V is TRBV28; D is unresolved. V was trimmed by 4 bases and J by 8 bases, leaving 14 bases between them. Germline lookup yields CDR1 MDHEN and CDR2 SYDVKM. CDR3 size: 13 residues. This CDR3 is CASSSDFLREAFF. In nucleotides, the CDR3 is TGTGCCAGCAGTTCCGACTTCCTACGGGAAGCTTTCTTT.

The chain carries TRBV19 and TRBJ1-5; tentative D call: TRBD1 (6 bases). This CDR3 region has 15 residues. CDR1 and CDR2 (germline): LNHDA, SQIVND (reference sequence). Trimming pared 7 bases from V and 2 bases from J, leaving 15 bases between. CDR3: CASIDRAGGNQPQHF. The CDR3 DNA reads as TGTGCCAGTATCGATCGGGCAGGGGGCAATCAGCCCCAGCATTTT. The whole variable domain, remainder taken from reference TRBV19 and TRBJ1-5, is DGGITQSPKYLFRKEGQNVTLSCEQNLNHDAMYWYRQDPGQGLRLIYYSQIVNDFQKGDIAEGYSVSREKKESFPLTVTSAQKNPTAFYLCASIDRAGGNQPQHFGDGTRLSIL.

The CDR3 protein is CASSWTWTGQIYF. CDR3 DNA sequence: TGTGCCAGCAGCTGGACTTGGACAGGGCAAATATATTTT. The chain carries TRBV5-6 and TRBJ1-3; TRBD1 agrees at 8 bases. The CDR3 covers 13 residues. The germline gives CDR1 SGHDT, CDR2 YYEEEE. The V gene end was trimmed by 3 bases and the J gene end by 13 bases; junction bases not matched to a gene: 9.

The chain uses TRBV6-5 and TRBJ2-2; possible D gene TRBD1, 6 bases. CDR3 length: 15 residues. Germline V gene data show CDR1 as MNHEY and CDR2 as SVGAGI. The V end was cut by 2 bases, the J end by 4 bases, with 11 bases between. The CDR3 loop is CASSYLDRITGELFF. CDR3 sequence (DNA): TGTGCCAGCAGTTACCTGGACAGAATCACCGGGGAGCTGTTTTTT.

This chain uses TRBV27 with TRBJ2-7; TRBD1 matches at 12 bases. The CDR3 totals 14 residues. V gave up 5 bases and J gave up 6 bases; unmatched junction bases: 5. CDR1 is MNHEY and CDR2 is SMNVEV in the germline V gene (reference sequence). CDR3 nucleotide sequence: TGTGCCAGCAGTCTGGGACAGGGGGCCCGCGAGCAGTACTTC. It specifies CASSLGQGAREQYF.

V is TRBV27 and J is TRBJ2-1, with D possibly matching TRBD2 (5 bases). Trimming pared 4 bases from V and 4 bases from J, leaving 8 bases between. Looked up from germline, CDR1 is MNHEY and CDR2 is SMNVEV (reference sequence). The CDR3 is 13 amino acids. CDR3 in DNA: TGTGCCAGCAGTTATGGACTGTACAATGAGCAGTTCTTC. Its protein is CASSYGLYNEQFF.

The CDR3 is CASSIQGGSNQPQHF. The CDR3 coding sequence is TGTGCCAGTAGTATACAGGGTGGTAGCAATCAGCCCCAGCATTTT. The genes are TRBV19 and TRBJ1-5; maybe TRBD1 (5 bases). CDR3 length equals 15 residues. Germline lookup yields CDR1 LNHDA and CDR2 SQIVND (reference sequence). Trimming took off 2 bases at V and 0 bases at J, with 8 bases between the two ends.

The chain carries TRBV6-5 and TRBJ1-1; perhaps TRBD1 as D (5 bases). V lost 11 bases and J 1 base, leaving 14 bases between the germline ends. Looked up from germline, CDR1 is MNHEY and CDR2 is SVGAGI. This CDR3 region has 13 residues. Here the CDR3 reads CASAGDPNTEAFF. As DNA, the CDR3 is TGTGCCTCTGCGGGGGACCCGAACACTGAAGCTTTCTTT.

The chain employs TRBV19 and TRBJ1-2, with TRBD1 matching over 8 bases. CDR3 size: 16 residues. From germline, CDR1 is LNHDA and CDR2 SQIVND (reference sequence). V trimming: 6 bases; J trimming: 0 bases; junction bases outside the gene matches: 9. The CDR3 sequence: CASRSNGQGPNYGYTF. CDR3 nucleotides: TGTGCCAGTAGATCAAACGGACAGGGCCCTAACTATGGCTACACCTTC.

The gene calls are TRBV13 and TRBJ1-5; TRBD1 agrees at 12 bases. Germline trimming cut 5 bases from V and 3 bases from J; bases unmatched to any gene: 5. Germline values: CDR1 PRHDT, CDR2 FYEKMQ (reference sequence). This CDR3 has 16 amino acids. CDR3 sequence (DNA): TGTGCCAGCAGCACAAGGGGACAGGGGGCCAATCAGCCCCAGCATTTT. It encodes CASSTRGQGANQPQHF.

V is TRBV29-1 and J is TRBJ1-3, with D possibly matching TRBD1 (6 bases). CDR3 length equals 11 residues. The V end lost 2 bases, the J end lost 7 bases, and 6 bases lay between the germline ends. The V gene's germline CDR1 is SQVTM and CDR2 ANQGSEA. The DNA of the CDR3 is TGCAGCGTTGAACAGGGGAACACCATATATTTT. It encodes CSVEQGNTIYF.

The V and J genes are TRBV15 and TRBJ1-5; D gene unclear. The CDR3 is 17 residues long. In germline, CDR1 is LNHNV, CDR2 YYDKDF (reference sequence). Deletions cut 3 bases from V and 5 bases from J, with 20 bases between. The CDR3 DNA follows: TGTGCCACCAGCAGGTCATGGGGAGGGAAGCAAGATCAGCCCCAGCATTTT. This gives the protein CATSRSWGGKQDQPQHF.

V gene TRBV28 combines with J gene TRBJ2-1; TRBD2 agrees at 11 bases. This CDR3 is built from 16 residues. Germline trimming cut 6 bases from V and 5 bases from J; bases unmatched to any gene: 9. From germline, CDR1 is MDHEN and CDR2 SYDVKM. In DNA, the CDR3 is TGTGCCAGCAGGTCCGGGACTAGCGGTCGACACAATGAGCAGTTCTTC. Residues: CASRSGTSGRHNEQFF.

The chain couples TRBV9 to TRBJ2-3, with 7 positions matching TRBD2. Germline-derived CDR1 and CDR2 are SGDLS and YYNGEE. After removal of 3 bases from V and 2 bases from J, the junction contained 6 bases not matched to a gene. CDR3 length: 15 amino acids. The CDR3 DNA reads as TGTGCCAGCAGCGAATCACTAGCGACCACAGATACGCAGTATTTT. This encodes CASSESLATTDTQYF. The full variable domain, completed using reference TRBV9 and TRBJ2-3, is DSGVTQTPKHLITATGQRVTLRCSPRSGDLSVYWYQQSLDQGLQFLIQYYNGEERAKGNILERFSAQQFPDLHSELNLSSLELGDSALYFCASSESLATTDTQYFGPGTRLTVL.

The chain joins TRBV6-1 to TRBJ2-7; maybe TRBD1 (6 bases). The CDR3 runs 14 residues. Germline CDR1 MNHNS, CDR2 SASEGT. Trimming took 4 bases from V and 0 from J, leaving 10 bases between them. CDR3 in amino acids: CASSVDRSSYEQYF. The CDR3 region has the DNA TGTGCCAGCAGTGTTGACAGGAGCTCCTACGAGCAGTACTTC.

This clone was recorded a few times. Compared with germline, one end of the junction differs, possibly owing to a read error. The chain combines TRBV7-9 with TRBJ2-7; TRBD1 is a possible D gene (5 bases). The CDR3 consists of 16 residues. The V gene's germline CDR1 is SEHNR and CDR2 FQNEAQ (reference sequence). CDR3: CSSSLHLGRDTYEQYF. In nucleotides, the CDR3 is TGTTCCAGCAGCTTACATTTGGGCAGGGATACCTACGAGCAGTACTTC.

The chain carries TRBV19 and TRBJ1-2, with TRBD1 identical over 7 bases. Losses at the gene ends were 6 bases for V and 5 bases for J; bases not matched to a gene: 15. The germline V gene encodes CDR1 LNHDA and CDR2 SQIVND (reference sequence). This CDR3 spans 16 amino acids. CDR3 amino acids: CASRDVGTVFAYGYTF. DNA for the CDR3: TGTGCCAGTAGGGATGTCGGGACAGTTTTTGCTTATGGCTACACCTTC.

The J gene is TRBJ2-1, the V gene TRBV2; 12 nucleotides agree with TRBD2. This CDR3 spans 17 amino acids. The V gene's germline CDR1 is SNHLY and CDR2 FYNNEI. V gave up 3 bases and J gave up 5 bases; unmatched junction bases: 8. The DNA of the CDR3 is TGTGCCAGCAGTGACCGGTCGACTAGCGGGGGCAACAATGAGCAGTTCTTC. Encoded protein: CASSDRSTSGGNNEQFF.

V gene TRBV25-1 combines with J gene TRBJ2-5, with TRBD1 as a possible D gene (7 bases). Germline V lookup: CDR1 MGHDK, CDR2 SYGVNS. Trimming pared 8 bases from V and 5 bases from J, leaving 27 bases between. The CDR3 sequence is 17 residues long. The CDR3 loop reads CASASGGVQGMWETQYF. CDR3 DNA sequence: TGTGCCAGCGCCTCCGGGGGCGTACAGGGGATGTGGGAGACCCAGTACTTC.

CDR3 in amino acids: CASTQLGRAGDTQYF. In nucleotides, the CDR3 is TGTGCCAGCACCCAACTGGGCAGGGCCGGAGATACGCAGTATTTT. The chain recombines TRBV27 with TRBJ2-3; D perhaps matches TRBD1 (5 bases). The CDR3 length is 15 residues. Trimming left V 7 bases short and J 5 bases short, with 19 bases between. Germline lookup yields CDR1 MNHEY and CDR2 SMNVEV (reference sequence).

The chain combines TRBV7-8 with TRBJ2-3; TRBD2 matches at 8 bases. This CDR3 contains 14 residues. V was pared by 3 bases and J by 1 base, with 0 bases of the junction left unmatched. Germline values: CDR1 SGHVS, CDR2 FQNEAQ. The CDR3 here is CASSFSGGTDTQYF. Here the CDR3 DNA reads TGTGCCAGCAGCTTTAGCGGGGGCACAGATACGCAGTATTTT.

The chain carries TRBV6-5 and TRBJ1-1; D might be TRBD1 (5 bases). This CDR3 is 15 amino acids long. The germline V and J ends were trimmed by 2 bases and 3 bases, with 13 bases remaining between them. CDR1 MNHEY and CDR2 SVGAGI come from the germline V gene. CDR3 amino acids: CASSYGGWSYTEAFF. The CDR3 DNA reads as TGTGCCAGCAGTTACGGGGGGTGGAGCTACACTGAAGCTTTCTTT.

This clone was observed a few times. V usage is TRBV7-9 and J usage is TRBJ1-4; 9 nucleotides agree with TRBD1. Germline CDR1 SEHNR, CDR2 FQNEAQ (reference sequence). This CDR3 comprises 17 residues. V trimming: 5 bases; J trimming: 7 bases; junction bases outside the gene matches: 14. CDR3 residues: CASSVGTGWEWSEKLFF. The DNA for the CDR3 is TGTGCCAGCAGCGTCGGGACAGGGTGGGAGTGGAGTGAAAAACTGTTTTTT.

The V gene is TRBV7-3, the J gene TRBJ1-5, with D perhaps matching TRBD1 (6 bases). Per the germline V gene, CDR1 is SGHTA and CDR2 is FQGTGA. The CDR3 length is 17 residues. V was pared by 5 bases and J by 0 bases, with 17 bases between. CDR3 sequence: CASSPPTGHNSNQPQHF. CDR3 sequence (DNA): TGTGCCAGCAGCCCTCCGACAGGACATAATAGCAATCAGCCCCAGCATTTT.

This chain links TRBV7-2 with TRBJ2-7, with D possibly matching TRBD2 (5 bases). The germline CDR1 and CDR2 sequences are SGHTA and FQGNSA. CDR3 size: 13 residues. V was pared by 3 bases and J by 1 base, with 7 bases between. CDR3 nucleotides: TGTGCCAGCAGCTTTGGGGAGTCCTACGAGCAGTACTTC. Its protein is CASSFGESYEQYF. Complete variable domain (other parts from reference TRBV7-2 and TRBJ2-7): GAGVSQSPSNKVTEKGKDVELRCDPISGHTALYWYRQSLGQGLEFLIYFQGNSAPDKSGLPSDRFSAERTGGSVSTLTIQRTQQEDSAVYLCASSFGESYEQYFGPGTRLTVT.

Of note for this clone: Compared with germline, one end of the junction differs, possibly owing to a read error. The V gene is TRBV6-1, the J gene TRBJ1-2; D is undetermined. CDR1 is MNHNS, CDR2 SASEGT, per germline. The CDR3 sequence is 8 residues long. CDR3 DNA: TGTGCCAGCAGTGACAGAAGCTTC. Translated, it gives CASSDRSF.

The chain employs TRBV12-5 and TRBJ2-5, with unresolved D. Trimming pared 3 bases from V and 4 bases from J, leaving 15 bases between. The CDR3 consists of 15 residues. CDR1 is LGHNT and CDR2 is FRNRAP in the germline V gene. For the CDR3, the DNA is TGTGCTAGTGGTTTTCCTGAAACGATGAGAGAGACCCAGTACTTC. This gives the protein CASGFPETMRETQYF.